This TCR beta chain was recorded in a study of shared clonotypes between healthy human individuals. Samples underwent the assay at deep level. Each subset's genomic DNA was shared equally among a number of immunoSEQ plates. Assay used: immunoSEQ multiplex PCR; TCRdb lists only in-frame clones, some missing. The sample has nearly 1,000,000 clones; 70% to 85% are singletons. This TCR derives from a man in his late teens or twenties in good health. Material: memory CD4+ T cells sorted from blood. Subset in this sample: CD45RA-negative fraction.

CDR3 residues: CAISASGGGETQYF. In nucleotides, the CDR3 is TGTGCCATCAGTGCTAGCGGGGGTGGGGAGACCCAGTACTTC. The chain uses TRBV10-3 and TRBJ2-5; 10 bases agree with TRBD2. Germline V gives CDR1 ENHRY, CDR2 SYGVKD. The CDR3 length is 14 residues. J was trimmed by 5 bases and V by 4 bases; bases with no gene match: 4.